Below, 10 T cell receptor beta chains from the same sample are listed, as sequenced in a study of cytomegalovirus exposure and HLA in healthy donors (dated by TCRdb to about 2017). Library generation was performed with the immunoSEQ multiplex PCR assay. Drawn from immuneACCESS, this table holds only the in-frame rearrangements with V and J called that TCRdb kept. Clones are partly lost; checked studies trace under half to an unresolved V gene and leave the rest unexplained. The sample has under 65,000 clones on record, roughly 90% of them singletons. Roughly 8.4% of the sample lies in the top ten. Sequencing was performed on PBMCs. Receptors originate from a woman between 18 and 29 years old in good health and CMV-seropositive.

In nucleotides, the CDR3 is TGTGCCAGTAGAGCGGGGGGAATCTATGGCTACACCTTC. Its translation is CASRAGGIYGYTF. The gene calls are TRBV19 and TRBJ1-2; D might be TRBD1 (5 bases). The CDR3 spans 13 residues. The V end was cut by 6 bases, the J end by 4 bases, with 12 bases between. Germline V gene data show CDR1 as LNHDA and CDR2 as SQIVND (reference sequence).

The V call is TRBV7-2, the J call TRBJ2-2, with 8 bases fitting TRBD1. With V trimmed by 4 bases and J by 5 bases, 12 bases remained unmatched. Germline V lookup: CDR1 SGHTA, CDR2 FQGNSA. This CDR3 contains 17 residues. Here the CDR3 DNA reads TGTGCCAGCAGCTGGGGACAGGAGAGGGCACGGACCGGGGAGCTGTTTTTT. It codes for CASSWGQERARTGELFF.

The gene calls are TRBV19 and TRBJ1-2; 10 nucleotides match TRBD1. Germline values: CDR1 LNHDA, CDR2 SQIVND (reference sequence). There are 15 residues in the CDR3. The ends lost 8 bases at V and 4 bases at J; junction bases unmatched: 10. DNA for the CDR3: TGTGCCAGTTACCAGACAGGGGGCGCCGGCTATGGCTACACCTTC. Encoded protein: CASYQTGGAGYGYTF.

CDR3 region: CASSQAGLLTDTQYF. CDR3 sequence (DNA): TGCGCCAGCAGCCAAGCGGGACTACTCACAGATACGCAGTATTTT. V is TRBV4-3 and J is TRBJ2-3, with 7 bases lining up with TRBD2. J was trimmed by 2 bases and V by 1 base; bases with no gene match: 3. Per the germline V gene, CDR1 is LGHNA and CDR2 is YSLEER. CDR3 length: 15 amino acids.

This sequence joins TRBV5-5 and TRBJ2-7, with a weak D call TRBD1 (5 bases). Germline V gene lookup returns CDR1 SGHKS and CDR2 YYEKEE (reference sequence). The CDR3 is 13 amino acids. V was shortened by 4 bases and J by 1 base, with 9 bases between the two germline ends. The CDR3 DNA sequence: TGTGCCAGCAGCGCTCAGGGTTCCTACGAGCAGTACTTC. Translated, it gives CASSAQGSYEQYF.

The gene calls are TRBV10-3 and TRBJ2-5; no definite D call. The CDR3 consists of 13 residues. CDR1 and CDR2 (germline): ENHRY, SYGVKD. V was clipped by 9 bases and J by 5 bases, with 16 bases between them. The CDR3 here is CAISLRPAETQYF. The CDR3 region has the DNA TGTGCCATATCTTTACGGCCAGCGGAGACCCAGTACTTC.

The count of this clone is one. This chain connects TRBV4-2 to TRBJ1-2; D is possibly TRBD1 (5 bases). This CDR3 is built from 13 residues. The germline CDR1 and CDR2 sequences are LGHNA and YNFKEQ. Trimming took off 5 bases at V and 4 bases at J, with 11 bases between the two ends. In DNA, the CDR3 is TGTGCCAGCAGCTGGACACCCTTCTATGGCTACACCTTC. Its translation: CASSWTPFYGYTF.

The chain has TRBV6-1 and TRBJ1-3; D unresolved. V was clipped by 7 bases and J by 4 bases, with 11 bases between them. Germline CDR1 and CDR2: MNHNS and SASEGT. The CDR3 spans 13 residues. The chain's CDR3 is CASTRSSGNTIYF. CDR3 bases: TGTGCCAGCACCCGTTCGTCCGGAAACACCATATATTTT.

The V call is TRBV29-1, the J call TRBJ2-5; TRBD1 matches at 8 bases. V was clipped by 4 bases and J by 5 bases; unmatched bases: 18. CDR1 and CDR2 from the germline V gene are SQVTM and ANQGSEA. The CDR3 extends over 17 amino acids. The CDR3 sequence is CSVVGEDLDRVGETQYF. The CDR3 DNA sequence: TGCAGCGTTGTTGGTGAAGACTTGGACAGGGTTGGGGAGACCCAGTACTTC.

V and J are TRBV30 and TRBJ1-1, with D uncertain. V was clipped by 5 bases and J by 3 bases, with 13 bases between them. The germline CDR1 and CDR2 sequences are GTSNPN and SVGIG (reference sequence). This CDR3 has 13 residues. CDR3 DNA: TGTGCCTGGGACTCCATCCGGGACACTGAAGCTTTCTTT. Translated: CAWDSIRDTEAFF.